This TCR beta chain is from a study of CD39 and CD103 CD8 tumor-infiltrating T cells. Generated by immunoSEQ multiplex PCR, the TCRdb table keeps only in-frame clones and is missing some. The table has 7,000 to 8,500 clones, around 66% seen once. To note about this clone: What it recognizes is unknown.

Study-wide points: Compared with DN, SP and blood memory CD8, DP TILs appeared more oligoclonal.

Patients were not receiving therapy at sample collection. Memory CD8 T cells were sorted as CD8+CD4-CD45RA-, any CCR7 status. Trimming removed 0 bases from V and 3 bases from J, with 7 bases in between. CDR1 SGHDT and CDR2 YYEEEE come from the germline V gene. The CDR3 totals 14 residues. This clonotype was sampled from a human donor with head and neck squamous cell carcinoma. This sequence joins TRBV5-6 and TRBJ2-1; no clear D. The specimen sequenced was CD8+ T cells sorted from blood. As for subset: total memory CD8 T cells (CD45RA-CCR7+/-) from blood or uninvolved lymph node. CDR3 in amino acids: CASSLGVGYNEQFF. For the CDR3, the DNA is TGTGCCAGCAGCTTGGGAGTAGGCTACAATGAGCAGTTCTTC.